This T cell receptor (beta chain) was obtained from a study of T cell clonality in common variable immunodeficiency. Points from the study as a whole: Fewer TCRbeta clones were shared among CVID subjects than controls.

Most patients and controls had Caucasian heritage. This clone ranks as medium-sized. Its antigen remains unknown. The read terminates 3 residues ahead of where the CDR3 ends, so the germline J gene completes it. Profiled with immunoSEQ multiplex PCR; TCRdb holds only in-frame clones, not every one. The sample shows approximately 30,000 clones, none of them appearing just once. V gave up 0 bases and J gave up 5 bases, with 9 bases separating them. Germline loops: CDR1 GTSNPN, CDR2 SVGIG (reference sequence). The length of the CDR3 is 13 residues. The chain links TRBV30 to TRBJ2-3; D is unclear. Sequencing was performed on peripheral blood mononuclear cells. The receptor's source is a person between 18 and 70 years old in good health. The sequenced CDR3 bases are TGTGCCTGGAGTGTACGAGAAGGAGATACG. It codes for CAWSVREGDT. The full CDR3 reads CAWSVREGDTQYF.